This entry lists 31 T cell receptor beta chains sequenced from one sample in a study of cytotoxic CD8 clonotypes in ibrutinib-treated CLL. Profiling relied on immunoSEQ multiplex PCR, and the TCRdb table lists in-frame clones only, not all of them. Of about 130,000 clones detected, 80% to 90% appear once; the ten largest clones hold 2.5% to 3.5%. The specimen was PBMCs, collected after 24 months of ibrutinib treatment. These receptors all stem from a human donor with chronic lymphocytic leukemia.

The chain employs TRBV29-1 and TRBJ2-1, with D possibly TRBD1 on 6 matching bases. The CDR3 has 13 residues. V was cut by 4 bases and J by 2 bases, with 9 bases left in between. Germline loops: CDR1 SQVTM, CDR2 ANQGSEA. CDR3 DNA sequence: TGCAGCGTTGCTAAGGGGGCCTACAATGAGCAGTTCTTC. Its protein product is CSVAKGAYNEQFF.

The genes are TRBV7-2 and TRBJ1-6; TRBD1 might be the D (6 bases). Germline loops: CDR1 SGHTA, CDR2 FQGNSA. This CDR3 is 14 amino acids long. V was clipped by 7 bases and J by 7 bases, with 14 bases between them. CDR3 DNA sequence: TGTGCCAGCACCGGGGGGGCAGTAAATTCACCCCTCCACTTT. Protein: CASTGGAVNSPLHF.

The CDR3 bases are TGTGCCAGCAGCTTAACGAGTGGAGAGGGAGAGACCCAGTACTTC. Its protein is CASSLTSGEGETQYF. The rearrangement uses TRBV7-3 and TRBJ2-5, with a weak D call TRBD2 (5 bases). CDR1 SGHTA and CDR2 FQGTGA come from the germline V gene. This CDR3 has 15 amino acids. Trimming took off 0 bases at V and 4 bases at J, with 12 bases between the two ends. Looking up the rest from reference TRBV7-3 and TRBJ2-5 gives the full variable domain: GAGVSQTPSNKVTEKGKYVELRCDPISGHTALYWYRQSLGQGPEFLIYFQGTGAADDSGLPNDRFFAVRPEGSVSTLKIQRTERGDSAVYLCASSLTSGEGETQYFGPGTRLLVL.

This chain uses TRBV7-2 with TRBJ2-7, with 7 bases lining up with TRBD1. The CDR3 extends over 13 amino acids. Trimming took 5 bases from V and 6 from J; bases not matched to a gene: 7. The V gene's germline CDR1 is SGHTA and CDR2 FQGNSA. The CDR3 DNA follows: TGTGCCAGCAGCGAGACAGGGATCGGCGAGCAGTACTTC. It yields the protein CASSETGIGEQYF.

The rearrangement links TRBV7-9 to TRBJ2-7, with TRBD1 matching over 10 bases. The germline CDR1 and CDR2 sequences are SEHNR and FQNEAQ (reference sequence). There are 15 residues in the CDR3. V trimming: 5 bases; J trimming: 8 bases; junction bases outside the gene matches: 12. The CDR3 sequence is CASSAHPGQGMQQYF. The CDR3 DNA follows: TGTGCCAGCAGCGCGCACCCGGGACAGGGGATGCAGCAGTACTTC.

The CDR3 coding sequence is TGTGCCAGCAGTGAGACAGGACCCTATGGGAATTCACCCCTCCACTTT. It codes for CASSETGPYGNSPLHF. This chain links TRBV6-1 with TRBJ1-6, with D possibly being TRBD1 (6 bases). From germline, CDR1 is MNHNS and CDR2 SASEGT. Trimming left V 3 bases short and J 7 bases short, with 16 bases between. The length of the CDR3 is 16 residues.

This clone was seen a single time. This chain links TRBV10-3 with TRBJ1-1, with 7 positions matching TRBD1. The ends lost 3 bases at V and 2 bases at J; junction bases unmatched: 3. CDR3 length: 14 residues. CDR1 and CDR2 (germline): ENHRY, SYGVKD. CDR3 DNA: TGTGCCATCAGTGAAGGGACAGTAAACACTGAAGCTTTCTTT. Amino acids: CAISEGTVNTEAFF.

J is TRBJ1-1 and V is TRBV7-8; D gene uncertain. Trimming took 5 bases from V and 2 from J, leaving 9 bases between them. The CDR3 runs 13 residues. CDR1 and CDR2 (germline): SGHVS, FQNEAQ. CDR3 in amino acids: CASSQVLNTEAFF. CDR3 nucleotides: TGTGCCAGCAGCCAGGTGCTAAACACTGAAGCTTTCTTT.

V is TRBV6-1 and J is TRBJ1-2; D is possibly TRBD1 (6 bases). CDR1 and CDR2 from the germline V gene are MNHNS and SASEGT. The CDR3 consists of 13 residues. V was trimmed by 7 bases and J by 8 bases, leaving 17 bases between them. CDR3 amino acids: CASTTGRVFGYTF. CDR3 DNA: TGTGCCAGCACCACAGGGAGGGTCTTCGGCTACACCTTC.

The chain carries TRBV6-6 and TRBJ1-2; D possibly corresponds to TRBD1 (6 bases). V was trimmed by 0 bases and J by 2 bases, leaving 13 bases between them. Germline CDR1 is MNHNY and CDR2 is SVGAGI (reference sequence). This CDR3 comprises 16 residues. The DNA for the CDR3 is TGTGCCAGCAGTTACTCAGGGGGGACGGACAACTATGGCTACACCTTC. Amino acids: CASSYSGGTDNYGYTF.

The CDR3 bases are TGTGCCAGCAGTCCGGGACAGGGGGGTGGCTACACCTTC. Its translation: CASSPGQGGGYTF. The rearrangement uses TRBV6-5 and TRBJ1-2; the match to TRBD1 covers 11 bases. The length of the CDR3 is 13 residues. Germline CDR1 MNHEY, CDR2 SVGAGI. Trimming took 5 bases from V and 7 from J; bases not matched to a gene: 3.

This chain connects TRBV6-1 to TRBJ2-5, with D uncertain. There are 15 residues in the CDR3. Trimming took 1 base from V and 5 from J, leaving 14 bases between them. Germline assignment: CDR1 MNHNS and CDR2 SASEGT. CDR3 region: CASSEGTTLRETQYF. The CDR3 DNA sequence: TGTGCCAGCAGTGAAGGGACGACCCTTAGGGAGACCCAGTACTTC.

This chain links TRBV5-1 with TRBJ2-3; D is undetermined. The germline gives CDR1 SGHRS, CDR2 YFSETQ. Trimming left V 5 bases short and J 4 bases short, with 11 bases between. CDR3 length: 13 residues. The CDR3 spells CASSVGVPDTQYF. The CDR3 bases are TGCGCCAGCAGTGTTGGGGTGCCAGATACGCAGTATTTT.

V gene TRBV5-5 combines with J gene TRBJ1-1; tentative D call: TRBD1 (6 bases). This CDR3 is built from 16 residues. With 4 bases removed from V and 7 bases from J, the gap between germline ends came to 23 bases. Germline V CDR1 and CDR2: SGHKS, YYEKEE (reference sequence). The CDR3, as DNA: TGTGCCAGCAGCACCAACCTCCGGGACAAGACTTATGAAGCTTTCTTT. It codes for CASSTNLRDKTYEAFF.

The chain is built from TRBV5-4 and TRBJ2-3; 7 nucleotides line up with TRBD1. The V gene end was trimmed by 4 bases and the J gene end by 4 bases; junction bases not matched to a gene: 9. Germline values: CDR1 SGHNT, CDR2 YYREEE (reference sequence). The CDR3 is 15 amino acids. This chain's CDR3 is CASSPRDSVPDTQYF. As DNA, the CDR3 is TGTGCCAGCAGCCCCCGGGACAGTGTCCCAGATACGCAGTATTTT. The whole variable domain, filled in from reference TRBV5-4 and TRBJ2-3, reads ETGVTQSPTHLIKTRGQQVTLRCSSQSGHNTVSWYQQALGQGPQFIFQYYREEENGRGNFPPRFSGLQFPNYSSELNVNALELDDSALYLCASSPRDSVPDTQYFGPGTRLTVL.

The chain employs TRBV7-9 and TRBJ2-6; D is possibly TRBD1 (5 bases). The CDR3 sequence is 15 residues long. The germline V and J ends were trimmed by 7 bases and 2 bases, with 12 bases remaining between them. Germline loops: CDR1 SEHNR, CDR2 FQNEAQ (reference sequence). The CDR3 coding sequence is TGTGCCAGCAACAAGGAAGGGGCTGGGGCCAACGTCCTGACTTTC. It specifies CASNKEGAGANVLTF. The variable domain in full, with the rest retrieved from reference TRBV7-9 and TRBJ2-6, is DTGVSQNPRHKITKRGQNVTFRCDPISEHNRLYWYRQTLGQGPEFLTYFQNEAQLEKSRLLSDRFSAERPKGSFSTLEIQRTEQGDSAMYLCASNKEGAGANVLTFGAGSRLTVL.

V usage is TRBV4-3 and J usage is TRBJ2-2; 7 bases map to TRBD2. V lost 1 base and J lost 5; bases outside the gene matches: 1. CDR3 length: 14 amino acids. Per germline, CDR1 LGHNA and CDR2 YSLEER. The CDR3, as DNA: TGCGCCAGCAGCCAAGGGGGGGGAACCGGGGAGCTGTTTTTT. This sequence encodes CASSQGGGTGELFF.

The chain has TRBV5-1 and TRBJ2-1; 15 nucleotides line up with TRBD2. There are 19 residues in the CDR3. Germline V gives CDR1 SGHRS, CDR2 YFSETQ. V lost 4 bases to trimming and J lost 3 bases; unmatched junction nucleotides: 11. The CDR3 spells CASSPVGTSGGPHYNEQFF. DNA of the CDR3: TGCGCCAGCAGCCCAGTAGGGACTAGCGGGGGGCCCCACTACAATGAGCAGTTCTTC.

CDR3 sequence: CASSQWDQSSGNTIYF. The CDR3 DNA reads TGCGCCAGCAGCCAATGGGATCAATCCTCTGGAAACACCATATATTTT. V gene TRBV4-1 combines with J gene TRBJ1-3; unclear D gene. V was cut by 2 bases and J by 0 bases, with 11 bases left in between. CDR1 is MGHRA and CDR2 is YSYEKL in the germline V gene. This CDR3 has 16 amino acids.

This CDR3 is CASSSSGHMNTEAFF. Written as DNA, the CDR3 is TGTGCCAGCAGTTCGTCAGGGCACATGAACACTGAAGCTTTCTTT. The V call is TRBV27, the J call TRBJ1-1, with D perhaps matching TRBD1 (5 bases). CDR3 size: 15 residues. Germline V gene data show CDR1 as MNHEY and CDR2 as SMNVEV (reference sequence). V dropped 4 bases and J dropped 0 bases, with 12 bases sitting between them.

The J gene is TRBJ1-1, the V gene TRBV5-1, with TRBD1 as a possible D gene (5 bases). The CDR3 is 17 amino acids. In germline, CDR1 is SGHRS, CDR2 YFSETQ. With 0 bases removed from V and 0 bases from J, the gap between germline ends came to 15 bases. The CDR3 DNA sequence: TGCGCCAGCAGCTTGGATGTCCAGGGCCAAATGAACACTGAAGCTTTCTTT. Residues: CASSLDVQGQMNTEAFF.

The chain recombines TRBV6-6 with TRBJ1-1; TRBD1 agrees at 7 bases. Germline trimming cut 10 bases from V and 4 bases from J; bases unmatched to any gene: 9. The CDR3 contains 13 residues. Germline V gives CDR1 MNHNY, CDR2 SVGAGI (reference sequence). The CDR3 loop is CATGKGGVTEAFF. DNA for the CDR3: TGTGCCACCGGAAAAGGGGGCGTCACTGAAGCTTTCTTT.

This chain joins TRBV6-1 and TRBJ2-5; D is ambiguous. Trimming shortened V by 7 bases and J by 1 base, and 16 bases separated the two germline ends. The CDR3 loop spans 15 amino acids. Germline V CDR1 and CDR2: MNHNS, SASEGT. The CDR3 protein is CASTVYAMGQETQYF. The CDR3 region has the DNA TGTGCCAGCACGGTATACGCGATGGGCCAAGAGACCCAGTACTTC.

The table lists this clone with a few counts. The chain employs TRBV5-4 and TRBJ1-2; perhaps TRBD1 as D (6 bases). Germline V lookup: CDR1 SGHNT, CDR2 YYREEE (reference sequence). V lost 4 bases, J lost 4 bases, and 17 bases lay in between. The CDR3 consists of 15 residues. The CDR3 sequence is CASSGGGDRPYGYTF. The DNA for the CDR3 is TGTGCCAGCAGCGGGGGCGGAGACAGACCCTATGGCTACACCTTC. Filled out from reference TRBV5-4 and TRBJ1-2, the complete variable domain reads ETGVTQSPTHLIKTRGQQVTLRCSSQSGHNTVSWYQQALGQGPQFIFQYYREEENGRGNFPPRFSGLQFPNYSSELNVNALELDDSALYLCASSGGGDRPYGYTFGSGTRLTVV.

The rearrangement joins TRBV10-2 to TRBJ1-1; 10 nucleotides line up with TRBD1. The germline V gene has CDR1 WSHSY and CDR2 SAAADI. The CDR3 extends over 13 amino acids. Germline trimming cut 8 bases from V and 6 bases from J; bases unmatched to any gene: 6. CDR3 region: CASRDRGGSEAFF. For the CDR3, the DNA is TGCGCCAGCCGGGACAGGGGAGGCTCTGAAGCTTTCTTT.

The genes are TRBV2 and TRBJ2-7; TRBD1 aligns across 7 bases. The V gene's germline CDR1 is SNHLY and CDR2 FYNNEI. V trimming: 6 bases; J trimming: 10 bases; junction bases outside the gene matches: 9. This CDR3 has 12 amino acids. CDR3 sequence (DNA): TGTGCCAGCAGGCGACAGGGACGAGAACAGTACTTC. This gives the protein CASRRQGREQYF.

This rearrangement joins TRBV11-2 to TRBJ2-2; 9 nucleotides agree with TRBD1. Trimming cost V 2 bases and J 5 bases; bases outside gene matches: 3. The germline gives CDR1 SGHAT, CDR2 FQNNGV. The CDR3 contains 15 residues. The CDR3: CASSLTGGATGELFF. The CDR3 DNA reads as TGTGCCAGCAGCTTAACAGGGGGCGCGACCGGGGAGCTGTTTTTT.

CDR3 DNA sequence: TGTGCCAGCAGTCCCCAAGCGGGGGTAGAGACCCAGTACTTC. Translating it yields CASSPQAGVETQYF. This sequence joins TRBV6-6 and TRBJ2-5; 8 bases are shared with TRBD2. V trimming: 5 bases; J trimming: 4 bases; junction bases outside the gene matches: 6. Germline V gene lookup returns CDR1 MNHNY and CDR2 SVGAGI (reference sequence). There are 14 residues in the CDR3.

The V call is TRBV30, the J call TRBJ1-2; 7 nucleotides line up with TRBD1. J gave up 2 bases and V 4 bases, and 1 base lay outside the gene matches. In germline, CDR1 is GTSNPN, CDR2 SVGIG (reference sequence). The CDR3 contains 12 residues. The CDR3 nucleotides read TGTGCCTGGATGGGACAGAACTATGGCTACACCTTC. It specifies CAWMGQNYGYTF.

This clone showed up just a few times. The V call is TRBV5-4, the J call TRBJ1-2; a weak D match, TRBD1 (5 bases). This CDR3 has 13 amino acids. V was pared by 2 bases and J by 4 bases, with 9 bases between. In germline, CDR1 is SGHNT, CDR2 YYREEE (reference sequence). CDR3 DNA: TGTGCCAGCAGCTTTGACAGCTTCTATGGCTACACCTTC. This gives the protein CASSFDSFYGYTF.

V and J are TRBV7-3 and TRBJ1-3; D unresolved. Germline V gene lookup returns CDR1 SGHTA and CDR2 FQGTGA. The CDR3 spans 15 residues. V lost 1 base and J 1 base, leaving 8 bases between the germline ends. Here the CDR3 reads CASSLSSNSGNTIYF. The DNA of the CDR3 is TGTGCCAGCAGCTTAAGCAGCAATTCTGGAAACACCATATATTTT.